This T cell receptor beta chain was documented in a study of identical twins. The study, taken as a whole, reports: Its conclusions, products of cross-sectional statistical analysis, did not come from following the same donors. Models predicted less out-of-frame TCR alpha sharing in monozygotic twins than was found.

V dropped 1 base and J dropped 7 bases, with 6 bases sitting between them. Germline V gene lookup returns CDR1 SEHNR and CDR2 FQNEAQ (reference sequence). The CDR3 runs to 12 residues. This clonotype was counted only a few times. As yet, its antigen is unknown. After template switching added a universal primer site, the resulting cDNA carried unique molecular identifiers. TCRdb re-derived calls from the 5' RACE reads in MiXCR, one entry per CDR3 protein. Here the sample spans roughly 720,000 distinct CDR3 sequences, 15% to 20% being singletons. These data also featured in a second study, about T cells expressing NK-cell markers. Per that study: Several of the donors carried dominant NKG2C+ clonotypes that took up roughly 1.0-8% of their CD8+ T cells.

The specimen sequenced was PBMCs. The sequence was obtained from a woman under 30 in good health. This chain joins TRBV7-9 and TRBJ2-3; the D is unclear. CDR3 sequence (DNA): TGTGCCAGCAGCTTAGGCATCAATACGCAGTATTTT. It specifies CASSLGINTQYF.